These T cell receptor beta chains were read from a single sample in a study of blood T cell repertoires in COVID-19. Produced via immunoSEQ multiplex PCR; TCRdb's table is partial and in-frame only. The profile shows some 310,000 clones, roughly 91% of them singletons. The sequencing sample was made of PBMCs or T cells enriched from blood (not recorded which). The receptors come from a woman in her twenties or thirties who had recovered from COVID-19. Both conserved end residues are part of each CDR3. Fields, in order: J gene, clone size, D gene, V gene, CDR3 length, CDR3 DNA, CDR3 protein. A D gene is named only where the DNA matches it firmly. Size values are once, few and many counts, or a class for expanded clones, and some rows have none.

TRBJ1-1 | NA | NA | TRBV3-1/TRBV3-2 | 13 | TGTGCCAGCATTTTACAGGGGAACACTGAAGCTTTCTTT | CASILQGNTEAFF
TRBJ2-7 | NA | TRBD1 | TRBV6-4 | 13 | TGTGCCAGCAGCATGGGACAGGGGTACGAGCAGTACTTC | CASSMGQGYEQYF
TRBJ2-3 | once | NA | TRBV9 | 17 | TGTGCCAGCAGCGTAAAGGGACTCCCGTTTAGCACAGATACGCAGTATTTT | CASSVKGLPFSTDTQYF
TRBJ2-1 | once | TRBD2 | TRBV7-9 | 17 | TGTGCCAGCAGTCCCGGGGGAGCGGGAGGGCTTCTGAATGAGCAGTTCTTC | CASSPGGAGGLLNEQFF
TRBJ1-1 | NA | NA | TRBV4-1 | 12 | TGCGCCAGCAGCCACGCGAGCACTGAAGCTTTCTTT | CASSHASTEAFF
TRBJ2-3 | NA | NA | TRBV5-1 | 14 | TGCGCCAGCAGCGGAGGGGGCGCCGCAGATACGCAGTATTTT | CASSGGGAADTQYF
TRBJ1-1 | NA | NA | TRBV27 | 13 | TGTGCCAGCAGTTCAGGGCTCGACATTGAAGCTTTCTTT | CASSSGLDIEAFF
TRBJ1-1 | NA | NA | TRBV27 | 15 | TGTGCCAGCACCAAAGGGAGTTTTGCGTCCACTGAAGCTTTCTTT | CASTKGSFASTEAFF
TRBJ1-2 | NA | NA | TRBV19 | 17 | TGTGCCAGTAGCCCCGCGGGTCGGGGTGAACAAATGTATGGCTACACCTTC | CASSPAGRGEQMYGYTF
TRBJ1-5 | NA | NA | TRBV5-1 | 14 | TGCGCCAGCAGACTTGGGGAGGAGGGGCAGCCCCAGCATTTT | CASRLGEEGQPQHF
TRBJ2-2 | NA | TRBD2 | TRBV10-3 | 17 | TGTGCCATCAGTGAGTACAGAGCGGGAGGGCCCACCGGGGAGCTGTTTTTT | CAISEYRAGGPTGELFF
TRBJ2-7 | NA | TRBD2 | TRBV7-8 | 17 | TGTGCCAGCAGCCCGGTTCGACTAGCGGGAACCCTCTACGAGCAGTACTTC | CASSPVRLAGTLYEQYF
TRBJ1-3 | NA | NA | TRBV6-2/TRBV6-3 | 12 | TGTGCCAGCAGTTACTTCCGGGACACCATATATTTT | CASSYFRDTIYF
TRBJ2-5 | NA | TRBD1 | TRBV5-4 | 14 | TGTGCCAGCAGCTTGGAGGACAGGGGTGAGACCCAGTACTTC | CASSLEDRGETQYF
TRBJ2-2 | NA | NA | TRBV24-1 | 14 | TGTGCCTCAACAGGGTCGCGAGTAACCGGGGAGCTGTTTTTT | CASTGSRVTGELFF
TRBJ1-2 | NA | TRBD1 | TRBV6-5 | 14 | TGTGCCAGCAGCCGGGGACAGGGGGCGCAGGGCTACACCTTC | CASSRGQGAQGYTF
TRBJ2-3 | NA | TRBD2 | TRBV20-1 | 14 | TGCAGTGCTAGTTGGCGGGAGAGCACAGATACGCAGTATTTT | CSASWRESTDTQYF
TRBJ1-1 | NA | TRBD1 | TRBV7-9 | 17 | TGTGCCAGCAGCCGACAGGGACAGGGGGCCGAGAACACTGAAGCTTTCTTT | CASSRQGQGAENTEAFF
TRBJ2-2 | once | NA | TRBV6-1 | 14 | TGTGCCAGCAGTGAGGGGAGTGGCACCGGGGAGCTGTTTTTT | CASSEGSGTGELFF
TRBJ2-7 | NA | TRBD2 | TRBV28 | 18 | TGTGCCAGCAGTTTAGGGCAGTGGGCGGGAGTGCCCACCTACGAGCAGTACTTC | CASSLGQWAGVPTYEQYF
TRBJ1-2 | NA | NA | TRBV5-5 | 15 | TGTGCCAGCAGCTTAGCCCGCGGTGAGTTCTATGGCTACACCTTC | CASSLARGEFYGYTF
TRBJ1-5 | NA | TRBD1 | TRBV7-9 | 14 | TGTGCCAGCAGCTCGGGACAGGGAATACAGCCCCAGCATTTT | CASSSGQGIQPQHF
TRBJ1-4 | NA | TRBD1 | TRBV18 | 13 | TGTGCCAGCTCTGGGACAGGGGGCGAAAAACTGTTTTTT | CASSGTGGEKLFF
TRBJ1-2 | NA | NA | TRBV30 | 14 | TGTGCCTGGAGGTCGAGGATCCTTAACTATGGCTACACCTTC | CAWRSRILNYGYTF
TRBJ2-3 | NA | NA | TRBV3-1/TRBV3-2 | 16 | TGTGCCAGCAGCCAAAGGGGTAGGGCTAGCACAGATACGCAGTATTTT | CASSQRGRASTDTQYF
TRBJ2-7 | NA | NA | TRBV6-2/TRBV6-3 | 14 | TGTGCCAGCAGTTATTCGGCGGAGGAGTCCGAGCAGTACTTC | CASSYSAEESEQYF
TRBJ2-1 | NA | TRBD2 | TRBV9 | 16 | TGTGCCAGCAGCGTAGGGACTAGCGGGAGTATCCATGAGCAGTTCTTC | CASSVGTSGSIHEQFF
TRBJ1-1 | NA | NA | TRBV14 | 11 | TGTGCCAGCAGCCAAGCAGGGGTGGCTTTCTTT | CASSQAGVAFF
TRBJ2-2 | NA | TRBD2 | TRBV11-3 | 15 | TGTGCCAGCAGCCTACGGGGGGGAGGCACCGGGGAGCTGTTTTTT | CASSLRGGGTGELFF
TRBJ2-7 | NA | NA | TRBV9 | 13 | TGTGCCAGCAGCATTGGACTAATGCACGAGCAGTACTTC | CASSIGLMHEQYF
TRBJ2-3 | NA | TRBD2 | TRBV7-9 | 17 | TGTGCCAGCAGCTTAGGAAGGGAGGGGACCTTCACAGATACGCAGTATTTT | CASSLGREGTFTDTQYF
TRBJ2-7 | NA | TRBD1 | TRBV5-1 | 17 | TGCGCCAGCAGCGCGCTTTGGGGGACAGGGTACTCCTACGAGCAGTACTTC | CASSALWGTGYSYEQYF
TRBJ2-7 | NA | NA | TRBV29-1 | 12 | TGCAGCGTTGTGGGCACTTCCTACGAGCAGTACTTC | CSVVGTSYEQYF
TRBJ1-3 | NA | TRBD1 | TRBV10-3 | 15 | TGTGCCATCAGTGAGCCCCGGGACAGTAGGAACACCATATATTTT | CAISEPRDSRNTIYF
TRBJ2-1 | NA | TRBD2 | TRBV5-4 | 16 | TGTGCCAGCAGCGAGTCGGGGGAGGGGCTGAACAATGAGCAGTTCTTC | CASSESGEGLNNEQFF
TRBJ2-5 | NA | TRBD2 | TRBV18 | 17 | TGTGCCAGCTCACCTATGGGAGGGATAGGATTACAAGAGACCCAGTACTTC | CASSPMGGIGLQETQYF
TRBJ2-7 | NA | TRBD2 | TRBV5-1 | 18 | TGCGCCAGCAGCTTCGGTAGGGTTACTAGCGGGGGCACCTACGAGCAGTACTTC | CASSFGRVTSGGTYEQYF
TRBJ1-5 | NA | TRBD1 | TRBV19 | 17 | TGTGCCAGGAGACGTCAAGAGGGGACAGGGGATGATCAGCCCCAGCATTTT | CARRRQEGTGDDQPQHF
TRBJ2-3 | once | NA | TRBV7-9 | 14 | TGTGCCAGCAGCCCCCCCGGAGTTTCAGATACGCAGTATTTT | CASSPPGVSDTQYF
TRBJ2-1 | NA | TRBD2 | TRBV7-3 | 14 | TGTGCCAGCAGCCCCGGACTAGCAAACAATGAGCAGTTCTTC | CASSPGLANNEQFF
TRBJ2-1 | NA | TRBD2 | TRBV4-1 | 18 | TGCGCCAGCAGCCAAGATCGGGGAGGGCCGCCCAGGGCACTCGAGCAGTTCTTC | CASSQDRGGPPRALEQFF
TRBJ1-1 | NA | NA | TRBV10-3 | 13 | TGTGCCATCAATCGGGGGGGGGACACTGAAGCTTTCTTT | CAINRGGDTEAFF
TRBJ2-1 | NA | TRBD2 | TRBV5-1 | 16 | TGCGCCAGCAGCTCCCAACCAGCGGGAGGATACAATGAGCAGTTCTTC | CASSSQPAGGYNEQFF
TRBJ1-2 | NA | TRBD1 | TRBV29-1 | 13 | TGCAGCGTCGAAAGACAGGGATCCTATGGCTACACCTTC | CSVERQGSYGYTF
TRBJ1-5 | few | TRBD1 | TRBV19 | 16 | TGTGCCAGTAGTAAGGGTGGACAGGGATTGTCTCAGCCCCAGCATTTT | CASSKGGQGLSQPQHF
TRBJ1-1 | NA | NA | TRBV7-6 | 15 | TGTGCCAGCAGCCCAGCGGTCTTCAAGAATACTGAAGCTTTCTTT | CASSPAVFKNTEAFF
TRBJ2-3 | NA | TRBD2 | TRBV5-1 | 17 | TGCGCCAGCAGCTTGGGTTTAGCGGGAGGGGTCACAGATACGCAGTATTTT | CASSLGLAGGVTDTQYF
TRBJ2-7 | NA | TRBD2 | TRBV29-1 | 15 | TGCAGCGTTGAAGACGCTAGCGGAACCTCCTACGAGCAGTACTTC | CSVEDASGTSYEQYF